The entry that follows covers one TCR beta chain sequence. Antigen unknown. Germline values: CDR1 KGHSH, CDR2 LQKENI. This CDR3 spans 15 amino acids. Trimming shortened V by 1 base and J by 4 bases, and 13 bases separated the two germline ends. The entry originates in a study of cytomegalovirus exposure and HLA in healthy donors. General observations from the study: The study flagged some 170 TCR beta chains as cytomegalovirus-associated. The dataset shows that most TCR sequences were rare, while some public TCRs occurred in many donors.

Sequencing used immunoSEQ multiplex PCR; TCRdb keeps in-frame clones, though not all of them. The table lists around 300,000 clones, 75% to 90% of them singletons. The validation cohort, a group of roughly 120 subjects, included the donors and was separate from the approximately 680-subject first cohort. This TCR was sampled from a woman aged 25 to 45 in good health and CMV-seropositive. Source material: PBMCs. V and J are TRBV18 and TRBJ2-5; tentatively, D is TRBD1 (5 bases). This CDR3 reads CASSPRTPKGETQYF. Written as DNA, the CDR3 is TGTGCCAGCTCACCACGGACACCAAAAGGAGAGACCCAGTACTTC. Combining the CDR3 with reference TRBV18 and TRBJ2-5 gives the whole variable domain NAGVMQNPRHLVRRRGQEARLRCSPMKGHSHVYWYRQLPEEGLKFMVYLQKENIIDESGMPKERFSAEFPKEGPSILRIQQVVRGDSAAYFCASSPRTPKGETQYFGPGTRLLVL.